This record concerns one T cell receptor beta chain sequence. Its antigen remains unknown. Sorted-subset replicate PCRs used 200 ng DNA, about 30,000 T cell genomes. Repertoires were generated with immunoSEQ multiplex PCR, while TCRdb's copy carries only in-frame clones and drops some. The sample shows roughly 680,000 clones, roughly 72% of them seen only once. The source of the sample is a study of shared clonotypes between healthy human individuals. The overall study: The cohort had a couple of women and a few men, ages 18 to 49. Study-level results: It was anticipated that sequencing depth would influence how many clonotypes donors shared.

CDR1 SNHLY and CDR2 FYNNEI come from the germline V gene. The CDR3 length is 18 residues. V lost 6 bases, J lost 1 base, and 22 bases lay in between. The rearrangement uses TRBV2 and TRBJ1-3; D gene ambiguous. Specimen: memory CD4+ T cells sorted from blood. The subset is: CD45RA-negative fraction. The sequence was obtained from a young woman in good health. In DNA, the CDR3 is TGTGCCAGCAGCCCTAGCCATCCTCGTATGCGGTCTGGAAACACCATATATTTT. This sequence encodes CASSPSHPRMRSGNTIYF.